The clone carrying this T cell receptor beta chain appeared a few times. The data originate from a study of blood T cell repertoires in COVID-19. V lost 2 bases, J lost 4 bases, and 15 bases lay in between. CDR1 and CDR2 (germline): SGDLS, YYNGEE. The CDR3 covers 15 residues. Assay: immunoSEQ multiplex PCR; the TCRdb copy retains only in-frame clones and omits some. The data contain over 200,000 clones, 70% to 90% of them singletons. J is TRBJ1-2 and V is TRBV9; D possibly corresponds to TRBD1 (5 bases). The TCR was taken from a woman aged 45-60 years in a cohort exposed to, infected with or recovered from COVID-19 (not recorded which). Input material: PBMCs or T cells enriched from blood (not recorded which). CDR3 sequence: CASSVRQSEIYGYTF. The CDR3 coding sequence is TGTGCCAGCAGCGTCCGACAGAGTGAAATCTATGGCTACACCTTC.